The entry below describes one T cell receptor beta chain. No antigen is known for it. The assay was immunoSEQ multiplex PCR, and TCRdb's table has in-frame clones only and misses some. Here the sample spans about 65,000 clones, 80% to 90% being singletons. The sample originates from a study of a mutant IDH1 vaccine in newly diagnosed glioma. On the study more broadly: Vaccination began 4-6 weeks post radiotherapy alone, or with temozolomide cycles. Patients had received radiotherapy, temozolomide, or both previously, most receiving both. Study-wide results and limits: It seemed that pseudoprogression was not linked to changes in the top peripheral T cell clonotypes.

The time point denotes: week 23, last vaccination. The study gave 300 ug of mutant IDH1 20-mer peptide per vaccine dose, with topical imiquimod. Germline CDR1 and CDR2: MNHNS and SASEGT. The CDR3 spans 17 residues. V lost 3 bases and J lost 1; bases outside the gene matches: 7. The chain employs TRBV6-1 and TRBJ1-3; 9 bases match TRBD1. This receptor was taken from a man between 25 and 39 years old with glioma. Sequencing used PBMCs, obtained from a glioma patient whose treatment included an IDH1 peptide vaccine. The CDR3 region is CASSEETGGASGNTIYF. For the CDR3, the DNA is TGTGCCAGCAGTGAGGAAACAGGGGGCGCATCTGGAAACACCATATATTTT.